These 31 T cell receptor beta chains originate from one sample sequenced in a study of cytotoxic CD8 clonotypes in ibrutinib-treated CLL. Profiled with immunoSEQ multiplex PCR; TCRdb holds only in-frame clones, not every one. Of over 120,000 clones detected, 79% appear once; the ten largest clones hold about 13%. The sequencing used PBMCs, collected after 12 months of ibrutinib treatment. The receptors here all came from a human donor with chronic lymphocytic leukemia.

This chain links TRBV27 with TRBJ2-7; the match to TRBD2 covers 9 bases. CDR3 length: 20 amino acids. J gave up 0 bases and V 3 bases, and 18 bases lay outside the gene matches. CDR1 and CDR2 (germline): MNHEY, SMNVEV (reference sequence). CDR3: CASSLRPLGLAGASSYEQYF. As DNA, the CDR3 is TGTGCCAGCAGTTTGAGACCGTTGGGGTTAGCGGGAGCGAGCTCCTACGAGCAGTACTTC.

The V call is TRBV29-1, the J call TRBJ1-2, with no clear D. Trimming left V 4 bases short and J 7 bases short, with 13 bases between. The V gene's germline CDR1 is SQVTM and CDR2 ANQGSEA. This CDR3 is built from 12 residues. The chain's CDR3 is CSVVVGSSGYTF. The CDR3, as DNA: TGCAGCGTTGTAGTAGGTTCTTCTGGCTACACCTTC.

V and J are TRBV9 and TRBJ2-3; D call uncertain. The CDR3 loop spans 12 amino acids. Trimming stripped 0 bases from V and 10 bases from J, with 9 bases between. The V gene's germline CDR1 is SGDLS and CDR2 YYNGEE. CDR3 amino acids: CASSVASGAQYF. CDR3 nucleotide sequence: TGTGCCAGCAGCGTAGCTTCCGGAGCGCAGTATTTT.

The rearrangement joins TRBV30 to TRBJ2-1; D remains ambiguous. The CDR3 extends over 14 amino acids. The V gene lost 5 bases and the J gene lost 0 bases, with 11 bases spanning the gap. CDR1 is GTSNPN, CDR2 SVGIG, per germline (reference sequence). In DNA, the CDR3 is TGTGCCTGGGGAGTGGGGATCTCCTACAATGAGCAGTTCTTC. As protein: CAWGVGISYNEQFF. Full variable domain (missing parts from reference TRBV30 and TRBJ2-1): SQTIHQWPATLVQPVGSPLSLECTVEGTSNPNLYWYRQAAGRGLQLLFYSVGIGQISSEVPQNLSASRPQDRQFILSSKKLLLSDSGFYLCAWGVGISYNEQFFGPGTRLTVL.

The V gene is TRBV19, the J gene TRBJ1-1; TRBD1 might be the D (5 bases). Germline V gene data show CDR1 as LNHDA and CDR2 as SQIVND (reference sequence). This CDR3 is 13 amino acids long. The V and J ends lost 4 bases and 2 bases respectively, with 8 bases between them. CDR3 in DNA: TGTGCCAGTAGTACTCGGGACAACACTGAAGCTTTCTTT. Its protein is CASSTRDNTEAFF.

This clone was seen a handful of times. In nucleotides, the CDR3 is TGCGCCAGCAGCCAAGGGGACAGTAATCAGCCCCAGCATTTT. Its translation: CASSQGDSNQPQHF. This sequence joins TRBV4-3 and TRBJ1-5; 7 bases are a match to TRBD1. The CDR3 runs 14 residues. Germline V gene sequence: CDR1 LGHNA, CDR2 YSLEER. V shed 1 base and J 4 bases; nucleotides not matched to a gene: 1.

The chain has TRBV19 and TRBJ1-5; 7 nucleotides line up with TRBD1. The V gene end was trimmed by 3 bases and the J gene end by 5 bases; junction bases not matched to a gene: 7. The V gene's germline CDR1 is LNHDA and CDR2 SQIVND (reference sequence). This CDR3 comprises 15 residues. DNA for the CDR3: TGTGCCAGTAGTATCCAAGGGGGCGGAGATCAGCCCCAGCATTTT. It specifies CASSIQGGGDQPQHF.

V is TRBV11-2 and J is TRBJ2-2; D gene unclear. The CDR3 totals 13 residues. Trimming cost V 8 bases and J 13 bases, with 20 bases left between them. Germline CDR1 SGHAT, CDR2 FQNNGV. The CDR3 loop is CASLRQQRDPLFF. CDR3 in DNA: TGTGCCAGCCTCCGCCAACAGCGAGATCCGCTGTTTTTT.

The CDR3 region is CASSASPRADTQYF. The DNA for the CDR3 is TGCGCCAGCAGCGCATCTCCCAGGGCAGATACGCAGTATTTT. The rearrangement links TRBV5-1 to TRBJ2-3; tentative D call: TRBD1 (5 bases). CDR1 and CDR2 (germline): SGHRS, YFSETQ. The CDR3 has 14 residues. V gave up 4 bases and J gave up 4 bases, with 13 bases separating them. Full variable domain (missing parts from reference TRBV5-1 and TRBJ2-3): KAGVTQTPRYLIKTRGQQVTLSCSPISGHRSVSWYQQTPGQGLQFLFEYFSETQRNKGNFPGRFSGRQFSNSRSEMNVSTLELGDSALYLCASSASPRADTQYFGPGTRLTVL.

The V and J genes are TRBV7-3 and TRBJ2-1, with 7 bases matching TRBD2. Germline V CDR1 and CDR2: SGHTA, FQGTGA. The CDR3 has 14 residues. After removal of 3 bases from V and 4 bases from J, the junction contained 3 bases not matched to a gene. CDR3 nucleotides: TGTGCCAGCAGCTTGGCGGGAGTGTACAATGAGCAGTTCTTC. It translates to CASSLAGVYNEQFF.

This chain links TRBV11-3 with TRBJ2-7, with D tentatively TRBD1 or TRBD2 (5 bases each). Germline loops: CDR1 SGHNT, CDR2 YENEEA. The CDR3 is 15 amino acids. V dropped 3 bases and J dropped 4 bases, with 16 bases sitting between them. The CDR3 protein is CASSFGPEGIYEQYF. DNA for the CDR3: TGTGCCAGCAGCTTCGGTCCTGAGGGGATTTACGAGCAGTACTTC.

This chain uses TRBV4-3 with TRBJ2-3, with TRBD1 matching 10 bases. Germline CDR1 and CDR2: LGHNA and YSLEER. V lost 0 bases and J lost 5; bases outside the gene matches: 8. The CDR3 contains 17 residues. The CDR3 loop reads CASSQDRLGQGRDTQYF. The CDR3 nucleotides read TGCGCCAGCAGCCAAGATCGGTTGGGACAGGGGAGAGATACGCAGTATTTT.

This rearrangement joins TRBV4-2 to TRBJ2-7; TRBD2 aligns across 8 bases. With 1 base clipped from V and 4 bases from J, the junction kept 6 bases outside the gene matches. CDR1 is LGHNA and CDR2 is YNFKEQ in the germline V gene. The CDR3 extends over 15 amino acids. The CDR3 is CASSQGGSGKYEQYF. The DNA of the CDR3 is TGTGCCAGCAGCCAAGGCGGTAGCGGGAAGTACGAGCAGTACTTC.

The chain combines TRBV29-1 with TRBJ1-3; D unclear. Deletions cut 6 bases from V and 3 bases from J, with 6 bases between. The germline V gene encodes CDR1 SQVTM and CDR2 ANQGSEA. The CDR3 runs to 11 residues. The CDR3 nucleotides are TGCAGCGTGGGTGTTGGAAACACCATATATTTT. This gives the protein CSVGVGNTIYF. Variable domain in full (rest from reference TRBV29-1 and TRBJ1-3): SAVISQKPSRDICQRGTSLTIQCQVDSQVTMMFWYRQQPGQSLTLIATANQGSEATYESGFVIDKFPISRPNLTFSTLTVSNMSPEDSSIYLCSVGVGNTIYFGEGSWLTVV.

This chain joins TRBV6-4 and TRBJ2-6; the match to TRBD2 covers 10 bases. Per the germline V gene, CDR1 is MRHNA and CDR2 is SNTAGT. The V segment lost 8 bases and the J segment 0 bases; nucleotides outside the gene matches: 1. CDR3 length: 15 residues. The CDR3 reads CASSSGSSGANVLTF. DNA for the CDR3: TGTGCCAGCTCTAGCGGGAGCTCTGGGGCCAACGTCCTGACTTTC.

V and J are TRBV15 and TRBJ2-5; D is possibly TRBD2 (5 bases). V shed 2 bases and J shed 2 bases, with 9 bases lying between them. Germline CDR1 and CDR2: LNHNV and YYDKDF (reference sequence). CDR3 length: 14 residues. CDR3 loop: CATSRYSGQETQYF. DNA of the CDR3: TGTGCCACCAGCAGATACTCGGGACAAGAGACCCAGTACTTC.

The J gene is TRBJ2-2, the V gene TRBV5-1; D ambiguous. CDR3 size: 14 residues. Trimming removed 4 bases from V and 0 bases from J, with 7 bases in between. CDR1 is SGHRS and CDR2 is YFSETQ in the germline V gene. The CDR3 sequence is CASSLYPNTGELFF. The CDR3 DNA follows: TGCGCCAGCAGCCTCTACCCGAACACCGGGGAGCTGTTTTTT.

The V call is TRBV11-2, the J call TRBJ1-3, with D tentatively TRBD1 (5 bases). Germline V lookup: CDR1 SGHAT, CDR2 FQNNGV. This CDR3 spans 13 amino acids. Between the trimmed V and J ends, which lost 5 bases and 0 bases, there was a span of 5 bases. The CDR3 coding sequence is TGTGCCAGCAGCGGGGGCTCTGGAAACACCATATATTTT. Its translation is CASSGGSGNTIYF.

In DNA form, the CDR3 reads TGTGCCAGCAGCCAACGGGATACGCAGTATTTT. Its protein is CASSQRDTQYF. The chain carries TRBV6-5 and TRBJ2-3, with D uncertain. V was shortened by 6 bases and J by 6 bases, with 7 bases between the two germline ends. The CDR3 extends over 11 amino acids. The germline gives CDR1 MNHEY, CDR2 SVGAGI.

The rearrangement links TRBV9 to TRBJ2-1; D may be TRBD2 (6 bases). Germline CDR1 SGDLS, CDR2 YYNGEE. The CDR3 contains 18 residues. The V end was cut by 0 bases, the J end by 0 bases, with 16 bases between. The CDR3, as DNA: TGTGCCAGCAGCGTAGCTTTGGGGAGGACAATCTCCTACAATGAGCAGTTCTTC. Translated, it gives CASSVALGRTISYNEQFF.

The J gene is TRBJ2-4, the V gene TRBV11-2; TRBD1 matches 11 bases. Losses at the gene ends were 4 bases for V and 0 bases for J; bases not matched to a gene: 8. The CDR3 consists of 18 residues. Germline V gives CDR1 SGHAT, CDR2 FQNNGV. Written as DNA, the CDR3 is TGTGCCAGCAGCTCCGGGACAGGGGGGTTCCTAGCCAAAAACATTCAGTACTTC. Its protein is CASSSGTGGFLAKNIQYF.

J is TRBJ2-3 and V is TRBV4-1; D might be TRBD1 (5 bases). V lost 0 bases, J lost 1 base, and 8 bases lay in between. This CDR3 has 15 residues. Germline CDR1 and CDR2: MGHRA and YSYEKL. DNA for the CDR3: TGCGCCAGCAGCCAAGATATGACAGGCACAGATACGCAGTATTTT. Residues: CASSQDMTGTDTQYF.

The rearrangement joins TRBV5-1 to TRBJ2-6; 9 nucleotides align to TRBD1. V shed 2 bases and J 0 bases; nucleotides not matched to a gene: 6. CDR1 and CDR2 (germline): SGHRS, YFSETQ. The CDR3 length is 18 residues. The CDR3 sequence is CASSLRTGALSGANVLTF. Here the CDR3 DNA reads TGCGCCAGCAGCTTAAGGACAGGGGCCCTCTCTGGGGCCAACGTCCTGACTTTC.

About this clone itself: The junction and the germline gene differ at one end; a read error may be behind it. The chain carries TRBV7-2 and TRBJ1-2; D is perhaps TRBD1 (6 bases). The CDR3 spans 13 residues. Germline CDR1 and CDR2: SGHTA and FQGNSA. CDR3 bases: TGTGCCAGCAGCACATATACTCCGGGACAATTTTATTTC. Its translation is CASSTYTPGQFYF.

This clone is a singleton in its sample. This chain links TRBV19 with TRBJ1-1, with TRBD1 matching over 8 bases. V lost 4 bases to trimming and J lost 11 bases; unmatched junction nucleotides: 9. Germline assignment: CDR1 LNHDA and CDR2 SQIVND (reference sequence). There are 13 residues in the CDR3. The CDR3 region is CASSTGQGTSAFF. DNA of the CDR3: TGTGCCAGTAGTACCGGACAGGGCACGTCTGCTTTCTTT.

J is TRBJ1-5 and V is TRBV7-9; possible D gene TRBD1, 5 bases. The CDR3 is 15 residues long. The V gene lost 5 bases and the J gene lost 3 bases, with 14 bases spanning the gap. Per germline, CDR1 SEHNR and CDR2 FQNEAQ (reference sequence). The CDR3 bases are TGTGCCAGCAGCCTAGGCGACAGATACAATCAGCCCCAGCATTTT. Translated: CASSLGDRYNQPQHF.

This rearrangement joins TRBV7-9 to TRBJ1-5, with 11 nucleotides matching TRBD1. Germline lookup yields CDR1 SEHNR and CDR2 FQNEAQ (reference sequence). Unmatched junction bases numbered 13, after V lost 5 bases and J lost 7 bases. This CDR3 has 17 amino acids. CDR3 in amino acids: CASSPKDRGHVSQPQHF. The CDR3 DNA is TGTGCCAGCAGCCCCAAGGACAGGGGGCATGTTAGCCAGCCCCAGCATTTT.

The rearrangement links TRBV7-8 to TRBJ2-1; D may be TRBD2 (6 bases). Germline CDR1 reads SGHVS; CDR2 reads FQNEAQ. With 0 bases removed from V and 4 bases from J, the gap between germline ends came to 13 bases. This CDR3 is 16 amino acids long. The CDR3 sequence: CASSLAAGLTYNEQFF. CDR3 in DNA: TGTGCCAGCAGCTTAGCGGCGGGACTCACATACAATGAGCAGTTCTTC. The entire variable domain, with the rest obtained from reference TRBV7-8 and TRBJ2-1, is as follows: GAGVSQSPRYKVAKRGQDVALRCDPISGHVSLFWYQQALGQGPEFLTYFQNEAQLDKSGLPSDRFFAERPEGSVSTLKIQRTQQEDSAVYLCASSLAAGLTYNEQFFGPGTRLTVL.

CDR3 protein: CASSSGGTTDTQYF. The CDR3, as DNA: TGCGCCAGCAGCTCGGGGGGGACCACAGATACGCAGTATTTT. This sequence joins TRBV5-1 and TRBJ2-3; 8 bases agree with TRBD2. Losses at the gene ends were 3 bases for V and 2 bases for J; bases not matched to a gene: 2. The CDR3 spans 14 residues. Germline V CDR1 and CDR2: SGHRS, YFSETQ. Using reference TRBV5-1 and TRBJ2-3 for the parts outside the CDR3, the full variable domain is KAGVTQTPRYLIKTRGQQVTLSCSPISGHRSVSWYQQTPGQGLQFLFEYFSETQRNKGNFPGRFSGRQFSNSRSEMNVSTLELGDSALYLCASSSGGTTDTQYFGPGTRLTVL.

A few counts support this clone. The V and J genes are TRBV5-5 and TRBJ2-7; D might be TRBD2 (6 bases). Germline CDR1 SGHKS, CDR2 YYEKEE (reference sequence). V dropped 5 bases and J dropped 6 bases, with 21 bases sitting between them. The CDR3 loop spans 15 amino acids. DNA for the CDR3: TGTGCCAGCAGGCCAACTAGCCCCGAGCGTAGCGAGCAGTACTTC. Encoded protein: CASRPTSPERSEQYF.

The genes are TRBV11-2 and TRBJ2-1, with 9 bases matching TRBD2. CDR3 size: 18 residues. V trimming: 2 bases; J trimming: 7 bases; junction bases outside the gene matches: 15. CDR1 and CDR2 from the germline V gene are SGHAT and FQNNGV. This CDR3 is CASSLNKLAGPGGNEQFF. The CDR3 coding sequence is TGTGCCAGCAGCTTAAATAAACTAGCGGGTCCTGGGGGTAATGAGCAGTTCTTC.